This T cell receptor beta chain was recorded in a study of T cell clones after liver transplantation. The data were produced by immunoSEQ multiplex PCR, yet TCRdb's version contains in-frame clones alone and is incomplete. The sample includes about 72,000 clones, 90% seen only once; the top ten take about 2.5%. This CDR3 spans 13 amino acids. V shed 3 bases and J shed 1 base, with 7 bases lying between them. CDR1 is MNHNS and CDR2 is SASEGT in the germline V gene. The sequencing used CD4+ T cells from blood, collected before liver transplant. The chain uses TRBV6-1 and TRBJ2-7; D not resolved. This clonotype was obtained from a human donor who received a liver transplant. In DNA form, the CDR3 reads TGTGCCAGCAGTGAGGCAGCATCCTACGAGCAGTACTTC. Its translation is CASSEAASYEQYF.